This T cell receptor (beta chain) was sequenced for a study of cytomegalovirus exposure and HLA in healthy donors. TCRdb keeps only in-frame clones here, not all; method: immunoSEQ multiplex PCR. The data show more than 50,000 clones, roughly nine tenths seen once. The sequence derives from a woman aged 25 to 39 in good health and CMV-seronegative. The material sequenced was PBMCs.

In DNA, the CDR3 is TGTGCCAGCTCACCGCCGACAGGGGCGGCCGGGGAGGATGGCTACACCTTC. It is translated as CASSPPTGAAGEDGYTF. The chain recombines TRBV18 with TRBJ1-2; 8 nucleotides match TRBD1. CDR1 and CDR2 (germline): KGHSH, LQKENI. Unmatched junction bases numbered 15, after V lost 3 bases and J lost 6 bases. CDR3 length: 17 amino acids. Together with reference TRBV18 and TRBJ1-2, the CDR3 gives the full variable domain: NAGVMQNPRHLVRRRGQEARLRCSPMKGHSHVYWYRQLPEEGLKFMVYLQKENIIDESGMPKERFSAEFPKEGPSILRIQQVVRGDSAAYFCASSPPTGAAGEDGYTFGSGTRLTVV.